This T cell receptor (beta chain) is from a study of cytomegalovirus exposure and HLA in healthy donors. Turning to this clone: The antigen is not known.

Whole-study results and caveats: According to a subsequent analysis, TCR clusters identified in the first cohort showed a tendency to co-occur across the roughly 110 validation repertoires.

The CDR3 length is 16 residues. CDR1 and CDR2 from the germline V gene are SGHNT and YYREEE (reference sequence). The J segment lost 2 bases and the V segment lost 4 bases, leaving 5 bases of the junction unmatched. Sequencing was performed with immunoSEQ multiplex PCR; in TCRdb, only in-frame clones are kept and a portion is missing. Here the sample spans under 250,000 clones, around four fifths being singletons. This receptor was identified in a woman aged 18-29 years in good health and CMV-seronegative. What was sequenced was PBMCs. This chain joins TRBV5-4 and TRBJ1-3; 11 nucleotides match TRBD1. The CDR3 region is CASSTGQGAPGNTIYF. DNA for the CDR3: TGTGCCAGCAGCACAGGACAGGGGGCGCCTGGAAACACCATATATTTT. The full variable domain, completed using reference TRBV5-4 and TRBJ1-3, is ETGVTQSPTHLIKTRGQQVTLRCSSQSGHNTVSWYQQALGQGPQFIFQYYREEENGRGNFPPRFSGLQFPNYSSELNVNALELDDSALYLCASSTGQGAPGNTIYFGEGSWLTVV.